This passage covers 22 T cell receptor beta chains from one sample sequenced in a study of blood T cell repertoires in COVID-19. Clones were read by immunoSEQ multiplex PCR, and TCRdb kept only the in-frame ones, dropping some. The data hold around 28,000 clones, with 85% observed a single time. Sequencing was performed on peripheral blood. Receptors were obtained from a human donor in a cohort sampled during active COVID-19.

Judged by abundance, this clone is medium-sized (0.01 to 0.1%). The V gene is TRBV9, the J gene TRBJ1-2; D may be TRBD1 (6 bases). CDR3 length: 17 amino acids. The V gene lost 0 bases and the J gene lost 5 bases, with 20 bases spanning the gap. Germline V gene data show CDR1 as SGDLS and CDR2 as YYNGEE. The CDR3 sequence: CASSVASGQPSRYGYTF. Written as DNA, the CDR3 is TGTGCCAGCAGCGTAGCCTCCGGACAGCCCTCTAGGTATGGCTACACCTTC.

The chain links TRBV18 to TRBJ1-5; possible D gene TRBD1, 6 bases. The CDR3 runs to 16 residues. The V gene's germline CDR1 is KGHSH and CDR2 LQKENI. Trimming left V 3 bases short and J 1 base short, with 13 bases between. The CDR3 here is CASSPPQGKSNQPQHF. CDR3 nucleotide sequence: TGTGCCAGCTCACCGCCACAGGGAAAGAGCAATCAGCCCCAGCATTTT.

J is TRBJ1-1 and V is TRBV4-1, with 7 bases identical to TRBD1. This CDR3 comprises 15 residues. Per the germline V gene, CDR1 is MGHRA and CDR2 is YSYEKL. With V trimmed by 0 bases and J by 6 bases, 7 bases remained unmatched. The CDR3 protein is CASSQERGHDAEAFF. In nucleotides, the CDR3 is TGCGCCAGCAGCCAAGAAAGGGGGCATGACGCTGAAGCTTTCTTT.

This clone appeared a few times. The chain joins TRBV4-3 to TRBJ2-7; maybe TRBD2 (6 bases). The V and J ends lost 4 bases and 1 base respectively, with 17 bases between them. This CDR3 comprises 16 residues. Germline CDR1 reads LGHNA; CDR2 reads YSLEER. The CDR3 DNA reads as TGCGCCAGCAGCCCCGACGCGGGGCGGGGTTCCTACGAGCAGTACTTC. Protein sequence: CASSPDAGRGSYEQYF.

The V gene is TRBV4-2, the J gene TRBJ2-3; a possible D gene is TRBD2 (5 bases). V was shortened by 1 base and J by 4 bases, with 15 bases between the two germline ends. In germline, CDR1 is LGHNA, CDR2 YNFKEQ. This CDR3 contains 16 residues. CDR3 region: CASSQAGNPGADTQYF. The DNA of the CDR3 is TGTGCCAGCAGCCAAGCCGGGAACCCGGGCGCAGATACGCAGTATTTT.

The V call is TRBV11-2, the J call TRBJ2-3; D unresolved. The CDR3 is made up of 15 amino acids. Between the trimmed V and J ends, which lost 5 bases and 2 bases, there was a span of 14 bases. Germline lookup yields CDR1 SGHAT and CDR2 FQNNGV. Written as DNA, the CDR3 is TGTGCCAGCAGCCCCCTTTTAGCCCCCACAGATACGCAGTATTTT. Protein: CASSPLLAPTDTQYF.

This clone has just a few counts. This rearrangement joins TRBV28 to TRBJ2-7; D remains ambiguous. Germline V gives CDR1 MDHEN, CDR2 SYDVKM. CDR3 length: 13 residues. Trimming shortened V by 5 bases and J by 0 bases, and 8 bases separated the two germline ends. The CDR3: CASSLPSSYEQYF. CDR3 nucleotides: TGTGCCAGCAGTCTACCCTCCTCCTACGAGCAGTACTTC.

This clone appeared a single time. The CDR3 here is CASSPTGNQPQHF. The CDR3 nucleotides are TGCGCCAGCAGCCCTACAGGGAATCAGCCCCAGCATTTT. The V call is TRBV5-1, the J call TRBJ1-5; tentatively, D is TRBD1 (6 bases). Germline assignment: CDR1 SGHRS and CDR2 YFSETQ. The V end lost 4 bases, the J end lost 4 bases, and 9 bases lay between the germline ends. There are 13 residues in the CDR3.

The chain couples TRBV6-5 to TRBJ1-5, with TRBD1 as a possible D gene (6 bases). From germline, CDR1 is MNHEY and CDR2 SVGAGI. V shed 2 bases and J shed 4 bases, with 9 bases lying between them. This CDR3 has 14 amino acids. The CDR3 region has the DNA TGTGCCAGCAGTTACGCGGGGGCAAATCAGCCCCAGCATTTT. This encodes CASSYAGANQPQHF.

The chain uses TRBV28 and TRBJ2-3; weak D call: TRBD1 (5 bases). In germline, CDR1 is MDHEN, CDR2 SYDVKM. V was trimmed by 6 bases and J by 6 bases, leaving 19 bases between them. The CDR3 is 15 amino acids. The DNA of the CDR3 is TGTGCCAGCAGCACCGAGTGGGGCTTCGGGGATACGCAGTATTTT. Translating it yields CASSTEWGFGDTQYF.

V usage is TRBV11-2 and J usage is TRBJ2-3; 8 nucleotides agree with TRBD2. J was trimmed by 5 bases and V by 5 bases; bases with no gene match: 9. The CDR3 covers 15 residues. CDR1 and CDR2 (germline): SGHAT, FQNNGV. CDR3 bases: TGTGCCAGCAGCCTGTATAGCGGGGTGGGAGATACGCAGTATTTT. It translates to CASSLYSGVGDTQYF.

The chain carries TRBV19 and TRBJ1-6; 7 bases fit TRBD1. Germline V lookup: CDR1 LNHDA, CDR2 SQIVND (reference sequence). Trimming took 6 bases from V and 7 from J; bases not matched to a gene: 6. The CDR3 has 14 amino acids. The CDR3 is CASRHRDRNSPLHF. CDR3 nucleotide sequence: TGTGCCAGTAGACACCGGGACAGAAATTCACCCCTCCACTTT. The complete variable domain, with remaining parts taken from reference TRBV19 and TRBJ1-6, reads DGGITQSPKYLFRKEGQNVTLSCEQNLNHDAMYWYRQDPGQGLRLIYYSQIVNDFQKGDIAEGYSVSREKKESFPLTVTSAQKNPTAFYLCASRHRDRNSPLHFGNGTRLTVT.

The chain links TRBV4-3 to TRBJ2-7; D uncertain. From germline, CDR1 is LGHNA and CDR2 YSLEER. V dropped 4 bases and J dropped 2 bases, with 12 bases sitting between them. The CDR3 loop spans 14 amino acids. The CDR3 nucleotides are TGCGCCAGCAGCCCGAGTTCTGCTGCCTACGAGCAGTACTTC. It encodes CASSPSSAAYEQYF.

This clone was seen once. The chain links TRBV5-1 to TRBJ1-5, with D possibly being TRBD1 (6 bases). Trimming removed 4 bases at V and 3 bases at J, with 11 bases between. Germline loops: CDR1 SGHRS, CDR2 YFSETQ. The CDR3 is made up of 14 amino acids. The CDR3 protein is CASSAGGPNQPQHF. The CDR3 DNA sequence: TGCGCCAGCAGCGCCGGGGGGCCCAATCAGCCCCAGCATTTT.

This chain connects TRBV6-2 or TRBV6-3 to TRBJ1-6, with 7 bases lining up with TRBD1. The CDR3 runs to 16 residues. The germline V gene has CDR1 MNHEY and CDR2 SVGEGT. Germline trimming cut 5 bases from V and 6 bases from J; bases unmatched to any gene: 10. The CDR3, as DNA: TGTGCCAGCAGTAACCGACAGGGAGGTGGTAATTCACCCCTCCACTTT. It yields the protein CASSNRQGGGNSPLHF.

This chain joins TRBV28 and TRBJ2-3, with TRBD1 as a possible D gene (5 bases). V lost 10 bases to trimming and J lost 1 base, with 12 bases between them. The CDR3 runs 13 residues. Looked up from germline, CDR1 is MDHEN and CDR2 is SYDVKM. The CDR3 DNA is TGTGCCACAATAGGGGCCCGCACAGATACGCAGTATTTT. This codes for CATIGARTDTQYF.

The chain combines TRBV6-6 with TRBJ1-1, with 8 bases aligning to TRBD1. There are 15 residues in the CDR3. The J segment lost 4 bases and the V segment lost 5 bases, leaving 9 bases of the junction unmatched. Germline CDR1 is MNHNY and CDR2 is SVGAGI (reference sequence). The DNA for the CDR3 is TGTGCCAGCAGTATAAGGACAGGGCTCGGCACTGAAGCTTTCTTT. This codes for CASSIRTGLGTEAFF.

This clone was counted only a few times. The chain uses TRBV25-1 and TRBJ1-2; 7 bases agree with TRBD1. The germline gives CDR1 MGHDK, CDR2 SYGVNS. The ends lost 10 bases at V and 6 bases at J; junction bases unmatched: 14. The CDR3 totals 14 residues. CDR3 sequence reads: CATMVGGGRNGYTF. DNA of the CDR3: TGTGCCACCATGGTAGGGGGCGGGCGAAATGGCTACACCTTC.

The DNA for the CDR3 is TGTGCCAGCAGCACCCGACAGGGTTCACCCCTCCACTTT. Residues: CASSTRQGSPLHF. The chain employs TRBV9 and TRBJ1-6, with 7 bases lining up with TRBD1. This CDR3 contains 13 residues. Looked up from germline, CDR1 is SGDLS and CDR2 is YYNGEE. V lost 4 bases and J lost 9; bases outside the gene matches: 4.

This chain joins TRBV5-1 and TRBJ1-1, with 8 nucleotides matching TRBD1. The junction had 13 bases not matched to a gene; V was cut back by 4 bases and J by 5 bases. The germline V gene encodes CDR1 SGHRS and CDR2 YFSETQ. This CDR3 is 16 amino acids long. CDR3 amino acids: CASSKTGEIRRTEAFF. The CDR3 coding sequence is TGCGCCAGCAGCAAGACAGGGGAAATAAGGAGGACTGAAGCTTTCTTT.

The chain links TRBV5-1 to TRBJ2-7, with TRBD2 as a possible D gene (6 bases). CDR3 size: 12 residues. V lost 6 bases and J 6 bases, leaving 13 bases between the germline ends. Germline assignment: CDR1 SGHRS and CDR2 YFSETQ. The CDR3 here is CASKRNGGEQYF. CDR3 DNA sequence: TGCGCCAGCAAAAGAAACGGGGGCGAGCAGTACTTC.

The chain employs TRBV19 and TRBJ2-1, with 9 bases fitting TRBD1. Germline V gene sequence: CDR1 LNHDA, CDR2 SQIVND (reference sequence). This CDR3 comprises 17 residues. The V segment lost 7 bases and the J segment 12 bases; nucleotides outside the gene matches: 22. The CDR3 DNA is TGTGCCAGTAAATCCTCGGGGGGCCCGGGACAGGGAAAATCGCAGTTCTTC. Translated, it gives CASKSSGGPGQGKSQFF.